The 11 T cell receptor beta chains reported below all come from one sample, sequenced in a study of cytomegalovirus exposure and HLA in healthy donors. Primers: 60 Vbeta forward and 13 Jbeta reverse. Clones were sequenced by immunoSEQ multiplex PCR, and TCRdb holds only the in-frame ones, with some missing. The sample contains some 110,000 clones, around 73% of which appear only once. The source material was PBMCs. These receptors all come from a man between 60 and 70 years old in good health and CMV-seropositive.

V is TRBV7-9 and J is TRBJ2-1; 7 bases fit TRBD2. From germline, CDR1 is SEHNR and CDR2 FQNEAQ (reference sequence). The ends lost 5 bases at V and 0 bases at J; junction bases unmatched: 7. This CDR3 comprises 16 residues. The CDR3 loop is CASSGTRGSSYNEQFF. The CDR3 DNA follows: TGTGCCAGCAGCGGGACGCGGGGGAGCTCCTACAATGAGCAGTTCTTC.

The V gene is TRBV5-1, the J gene TRBJ2-7; maybe TRBD2 (7 bases). V lost 4 bases to trimming and J lost 7 bases, with 24 bases between them. Germline V gene lookup returns CDR1 SGHRS and CDR2 YFSETQ. The CDR3 sequence is 16 residues long. Written as DNA, the CDR3 is TGCGCCAGCAGCCCAGCCCGAGGGGGGGGCCGAGTTGAGCAGTACTTC. Translating gives CASSPARGGGRVEQYF.

The sample holds a few counts of this clone. The chain is built from TRBV5-4 and TRBJ1-1; D not resolved. Trimming removed 4 bases from V and 6 bases from J, with 13 bases in between. CDR1 and CDR2 from the germline V gene are SGHNT and YYREEE (reference sequence). The CDR3 is 13 residues long. The CDR3 sequence is CASSQDEVPEAFF. As DNA, the CDR3 is TGTGCCAGCAGCCAAGATGAGGTACCTGAAGCTTTCTTT. Together with reference TRBV5-4 and TRBJ1-1, the CDR3 gives the full variable domain: ETGVTQSPTHLIKTRGQQVTLRCSSQSGHNTVSWYQQALGQGPQFIFQYYREEENGRGNFPPRFSGLQFPNYSSELNVNALELDDSALYLCASSQDEVPEAFFGQGTRLTVV.

The chain carries TRBV18 and TRBJ1-4, with 12 bases matching TRBD1. The germline V gene encodes CDR1 KGHSH and CDR2 LQKENI. This CDR3 spans 14 amino acids. The V segment lost 3 bases and the J segment 16 bases; nucleotides outside the gene matches: 9. Here the CDR3 reads CASSPGQGARGRFF. DNA of the CDR3: TGTGCCAGCTCACCGGGACAGGGGGCTAGAGGTAGGTTTTTT. Based on the CDR3 plus reference TRBV18 and TRBJ1-4, the full variable domain is NAGVMQNPRHLVRRRGQEARLRCSPMKGHSHVYWYRQLPEEGLKFMVYLQKENIIDESGMPKERFSAEFPKEGPSILRIQQVVRGDSAAYFCASSPGQGARGRFFGSGTQLSVL.

The gene calls are TRBV25-1 and TRBJ2-2, with D uncertain. Trimming cost V 3 bases and J 9 bases, with 2 bases left between them. Germline V gene data show CDR1 as MGHDK and CDR2 as SYGVNS. This CDR3 comprises 10 residues. CDR3 region: CASSDWELFF. The CDR3 DNA reads as TGTGCCAGCAGTGACTGGGAGCTGTTTTTT.

This rearrangement joins TRBV30 to TRBJ1-2; 12 bases are shared with TRBD1. Germline lookup yields CDR1 GTSNPN and CDR2 SVGIG (reference sequence). The CDR3 has 16 residues. The V gene end was trimmed by 8 bases and the J gene end by 3 bases; junction bases not matched to a gene: 13. CDR3 DNA sequence: TGTGCCGCTGATGTGGGACAGGGGGCGCAGGACTATGGCTACACCTTC. It yields the protein CAADVGQGAQDYGYTF.

The genes are TRBV5-1 and TRBJ1-1; D uncertain. V was clipped by 0 bases and J by 6 bases, with 18 bases between them. This CDR3 has 16 amino acids. Germline V gives CDR1 SGHRS, CDR2 YFSETQ. CDR3 DNA sequence: TGCGCCAGCAGCTTGGGGCCGGCCTCCGGCGGGGCTGAAGCTTTCTTT. Translation gives CASSLGPASGGAEAFF.

The chain links TRBV29-1 to TRBJ1-5, with TRBD1 identical over 9 bases. Trimming at V came to 4 bases and at J to 7 bases, leaving 5 bases not matched to a gene. CDR3 size: 13 residues. CDR1 SQVTM and CDR2 ANQGSEA come from the germline V gene. The CDR3 spells CSVAQGAEQPQHF. CDR3 coding DNA: TGCAGCGTTGCACAGGGGGCAGAGCAGCCCCAGCATTTT.

The chain joins TRBV15 to TRBJ2-1; D is unclear. Per the germline V gene, CDR1 is LNHNV and CDR2 is YYDKDF (reference sequence). The CDR3 extends over 13 amino acids. The V gene lost 0 bases and the J gene lost 7 bases, with 7 bases spanning the gap. CDR3 residues: CATSRDPFNEQFF. The CDR3, as DNA: TGTGCCACCAGCAGAGATCCCTTTAATGAGCAGTTCTTC.

The chain employs TRBV5-6 and TRBJ2-5, with D unresolved. Trimming removed 1 base from V and 5 bases from J, with 9 bases in between. Germline-derived CDR1 and CDR2 are SGHDT and YYEEEE. The CDR3 covers 13 residues. CDR3 protein: CASSLWALETQYF. The DNA for the CDR3 is TGTGCCAGCAGCTTGTGGGCCCTGGAGACCCAGTACTTC.

The chain employs TRBV20-1 and TRBJ1-1, with a weak D call TRBD1 (5 bases). Germline V gene data show CDR1 as DFQATT and CDR2 as SNEGSKA (reference sequence). The CDR3 has 11 amino acids. Trimming cost V 4 bases and J 7 bases, with 10 bases left between them. CDR3 in DNA: TGCAGTGCTATAAGACAGTTTGAAGCTTTCTTT. Its protein is CSAIRQFEAFF.